A single sample gave rise to the 10 T cell receptor beta chains below, sequenced in a study of metastatic and nonmetastatic thyroid tumors. TCRdb re-called the PCR reads through MiXCR. The sample comprises under 30,000 clones, more than 14% of which are singletons, and around a sixth rests with the top ten. No patient received treatment before thyroid surgery. Sequencing was carried out using blood. Receptors were obtained from a male donor with papillary thyroid cancer or a benign thyroid nodule (not recorded which). Some clones in this sample may be carry-over from other donors' samples.

This clone was seen ten or more times. The V and J genes are TRBV30 and TRBJ2-2; the D gene could be TRBD1 or TRBD2 (5 bases each). Germline V lookup: CDR1 GTSNPN, CDR2 SVGIG (reference sequence). The CDR3 sequence is 15 residues long. V was cut by 0 bases and J by 6 bases, with 14 bases left in between. CDR3 in DNA: TGTGCCTGGAGTGTACTCGGGGCTTTCGCCGGGGAGCTGTTTTTT. This codes for CAWSVLGAFAGELFF. The variable domain in full, with the rest retrieved from reference TRBV30 and TRBJ2-2, is SQTIHQWPATLVQPVGSPLSLECTVEGTSNPNLYWYRQAAGRGLQLLFYSVGIGQISSEVPQNLSASRPQDRQFILSSKKLLLSDSGFYLCAWSVLGAFAGELFFGEGSRLTVL.

This clone was seen repeatedly, ten times or more. The CDR3 is CASSLSGIQETQYF. The CDR3 bases are TGCGCCAGCAGCTTGTCAGGGATCCAAGAGACCCAGTACTTC. V usage is TRBV5-1 and J usage is TRBJ2-5; TRBD1 is a possible D gene (5 bases). Germline V lookup: CDR1 SGHRS, CDR2 YFSETQ. The ends were cut back, 1 base at V and 1 base at J, with 8 bases in the middle. The CDR3 is 14 residues long.

This clone came up many times. CDR3 bases: TGTGCCAGCAGTCCGGTACTAGCGGGAGCAGAGACCCAGTACTTC. Translation: CASSPVLAGAETQYF. The V and J genes are TRBV28 and TRBJ2-5, with 11 bases identical to TRBD2. The CDR3 is made up of 15 amino acids. The V segment lost 5 bases and the J segment 4 bases; nucleotides outside the gene matches: 6. Germline CDR1 MDHEN, CDR2 SYDVKM.

This clone was seen many times. The CDR3 bases are TGTGCCAGCACCGGTCTAGGACAGGAGGGGGGCAATGAAAAACTGTTTTTT. Its translation is CASTGLGQEGGNEKLFF. The genes are TRBV12-3 or TRBV12-4 and TRBJ1-4, with 7 bases identical to TRBD1. After removal of 7 bases from V and 5 bases from J, the junction contained 16 bases not matched to a gene. The CDR3 sequence is 17 residues long.

J is TRBJ2-1 and V is TRBV20-1; TRBD1 agrees at 8 bases. V shed 6 bases, J shed 6 bases, and the junction held 7 bases outside the gene matches. This CDR3 comprises 13 residues. CDR1 and CDR2 from the germline V gene are DFQATT and SNEGSKA (reference sequence). Here the CDR3 DNA reads TGCAGTGCATACTTTACAGGGGGCAATGAGCAGTTCTTC. It specifies CSAYFTGGNEQFF.

This clone was picked up many times. V gene TRBV4-2 combines with J gene TRBJ2-4, with 8 positions matching TRBD2. The germline V gene has CDR1 LGHNA and CDR2 YNFKEQ. The CDR3 has 16 residues. V trimming: 3 bases; J trimming: 1 base; junction bases outside the gene matches: 5. The CDR3 region has the DNA TGTGCCAGCAGCCAGAGCGGGAGTGTTGCCAAAAACATTCAGTACTTC. Translating gives CASSQSGSVAKNIQYF.

The chain combines TRBV9 with TRBJ2-2; 12 nucleotides agree with TRBD2. V was pared by 3 bases and J by 2 bases, with 11 bases of the junction left unmatched. Germline CDR1 is SGDLS and CDR2 is YYNGEE. This CDR3 is 19 amino acids long. The CDR3, as DNA: TGTGCCAGCAGCGCCAGGACTAGCGGGACTCCAGACAACACCGGGGAGCTGTTTTTT. As protein: CASSARTSGTPDNTGELFF.

This clone has a count of ten or more. This chain connects TRBV19 to TRBJ1-3; D is possibly TRBD1 (6 bases). Trimming stripped 7 bases from V and 0 bases from J, with 13 bases between. The CDR3 sequence is 15 residues long. Germline assignment: CDR1 LNHDA and CDR2 SQIVND (reference sequence). The CDR3 coding sequence is TGTGCCAGTACCGCTGGACAGCTCTCTGGAAACACCATATATTTT. It encodes CASTAGQLSGNTIYF.

The chain has TRBV6-2 or TRBV6-3 and TRBJ1-3; 7 bases align to TRBD1. This CDR3 spans 14 amino acids. The junction had 3 bases not matched to a gene; V was cut back by 5 bases and J by 2 bases. Germline V CDR1 and CDR2: MNHEY, SVGEGT. In nucleotides, the CDR3 is TGTGCCAGCAGTGCTGGACAGGCTGGAAACACCATATATTTT. Encoded protein: CASSAGQAGNTIYF.

The table lists this clone with many counts. The chain employs TRBV5-1 and TRBJ1-1, with D possibly TRBD1 on 5 matching bases. The CDR3 sequence is 16 residues long. Trimming stripped 7 bases from V and 0 bases from J, with 19 bases between. Per the germline V gene, CDR1 is SGHRS and CDR2 is YFSETQ. The DNA for the CDR3 is TGCGCCAGCCGCTCAGGGATTGGGGCAATGAACACTGAAGCTTTCTTT. It codes for CASRSGIGAMNTEAFF.